This passage covers 23 T cell receptor beta chains from one sample sequenced in a study of T cells in tuberculosis. Generated by immunoSEQ multiplex PCR, the TCRdb table keeps only in-frame clones and is missing some. This table has around 35,000 clones, 80% to 95% appearing once. Stated time point: new active TB diagnosis, blood taken before or within 7 days of starting treatment. The material was PBMCs, obtained at tuberculosis diagnosis. The source is an adult with tuberculosis.

The rearrangement joins TRBV2 to TRBJ2-2, with TRBD1 matching 10 bases. Trimming took 3 bases from V and 6 from J; bases not matched to a gene: 4. The CDR3 is 15 residues long. Per germline, CDR1 SNHLY and CDR2 FYNNEI. Written as DNA, the CDR3 is TGTGCCAGCAGTGACCGGGACAGGGGAGCCGGGGAGCTGTTTTTT. This codes for CASSDRDRGAGELFF.

V is TRBV5-1 and J is TRBJ1-6, with 10 nucleotides matching TRBD1. Looked up from germline, CDR1 is SGHRS and CDR2 is YFSETQ. The CDR3 runs 14 residues. V shed 5 bases and J 9 bases; nucleotides not matched to a gene: 5. In DNA, the CDR3 is TGCGCCAGCAGGGCCGGGACAGGGGTTTCACCCCTCCACTTT. The encoded protein is CASRAGTGVSPLHF.

CDR3 residues: CASSPGDRSYIQPQHF. CDR3 DNA sequence: TGTGCCAGCAGCCCGGGGGATAGGTCGTATATTCAGCCCCAGCATTTT. J is TRBJ1-5 and V is TRBV4-2, with TRBD1 as a possible D gene (5 bases). With 4 bases removed from V and 6 bases from J, the gap between germline ends came to 19 bases. Germline V gene sequence: CDR1 LGHNA, CDR2 YNFKEQ. The length of the CDR3 is 16 residues.

This clone was seen only a few times. The chain combines TRBV11-2 with TRBJ1-4; weak D call: TRBD1 (5 bases). V lost 6 bases to trimming and J lost 3 bases, with 14 bases between them. Germline lookup yields CDR1 SGHAT and CDR2 FQNNGV. The CDR3 has 15 amino acids. The CDR3 region is CASRRGGAANEKLFF. CDR3 coding DNA: TGTGCCAGCAGGAGGGGAGGGGCAGCTAATGAAAAACTGTTTTTT.

The chain combines TRBV28 with TRBJ1-2; perhaps TRBD1 as D (5 bases). V lost 3 bases to trimming and J lost 8 bases, with 13 bases between them. Germline V gene sequence: CDR1 MDHEN, CDR2 SYDVKM. There are 13 residues in the CDR3. CDR3 nucleotides: TGTGCCAGCAGTTTGTTCAGGGAAAAGGGCTACACCTTC. It yields the protein CASSLFREKGYTF.

This chain links TRBV27 with TRBJ2-3, with 11 bases fitting TRBD1. Trimming at V came to 1 base and at J to 7 bases, leaving 31 bases not matched to a gene. Per the germline V gene, CDR1 is MNHEY and CDR2 is SMNVEV (reference sequence). The length of the CDR3 is 24 residues. CDR3 bases: TGTGCCAGCAGTTTATGTTCCGGAGCGGGACGAGCAGAGAAGGGACAGGGGGAATGTTATACGCAGTATTTT. Its translation: CASSLCSGAGRAEKGQGECYTQYF.

J is TRBJ2-5 and V is TRBV18; 7 bases line up with TRBD1. Germline CDR1 is KGHSH and CDR2 is LQKENI. The ends lost 2 bases at V and 2 bases at J; junction bases unmatched: 5. This CDR3 spans 15 amino acids. In nucleotides, the CDR3 is TGTGCCAGCTCACCATGGGCCAGGGGGCAAGAGACCCAGTACTTC. As protein: CASSPWARGQETQYF.

The rearrangement joins TRBV2 to TRBJ2-1; 13 nucleotides line up with TRBD2. The CDR3 runs to 15 residues. Germline loops: CDR1 SNHLY, CDR2 FYNNEI. V shed 6 bases and J 5 bases; nucleotides not matched to a gene: 4. The CDR3 DNA reads as TGTGCCAGCAGCTACGGGACTAGCGGGAACAATGAGCAGTTCTTC. Its translation is CASSYGTSGNNEQFF.

In nucleotides, the CDR3 is TGCAGTTACAGAGGCTACACCTTC. Residues: CSYRGYTF. The genes are TRBV20-1 and TRBJ1-2, with unresolved D. Germline V gene data show CDR1 as DFQATT and CDR2 as SNEGSKA (reference sequence). Trimming shortened V by 8 bases and J by 8 bases, and 6 bases separated the two germline ends. This CDR3 contains 8 residues.

The V and J genes are TRBV29-1 and TRBJ2-7; D not certain. Deletions cut 4 bases from V and 2 bases from J, with 12 bases between. Germline CDR1 reads SQVTM; CDR2 reads ANQGSEA. This CDR3 region has 13 residues. The CDR3 loop is CSVVFTAPYEQYF. DNA for the CDR3: TGCAGCGTTGTGTTTACAGCACCCTACGAGCAGTACTTC.

This clone was recorded once. This chain uses TRBV15 with TRBJ2-7, with a weak D call TRBD2 (5 bases). CDR3 length: 13 residues. CDR1 and CDR2 from the germline V gene are LNHNV and YYDKDF (reference sequence). V was pared by 0 bases and J by 4 bases, with 7 bases between. In DNA form, the CDR3 reads TGTGCCACCAGCAGAGATGAGGGTTACGAGCAGTACTTC. Encoded protein: CATSRDEGYEQYF.

The chain joins TRBV4-1 to TRBJ1-2; maybe TRBD1 (5 bases). Looked up from germline, CDR1 is MGHRA and CDR2 is YSYEKL. CDR3 size: 17 residues. The ends were cut back, 0 bases at V and 0 bases at J, with 14 bases in the middle. CDR3 sequence reads: CASSQESRAAANYGYTF. The CDR3 nucleotides are TGCGCCAGCAGCCAAGAATCCAGGGCAGCAGCTAACTATGGCTACACCTTC.

The rearrangement joins TRBV2 to TRBJ1-5; D is perhaps TRBD1 (5 bases). CDR3 length: 14 amino acids. Trimming removed 3 bases from V and 3 bases from J, with 9 bases in between. Per the germline V gene, CDR1 is SNHLY and CDR2 is FYNNEI. The chain's CDR3 is CASSEGGFNQPQHF. The CDR3 DNA reads TGTGCCAGCAGTGAGGGGGGGTTCAATCAGCCCCAGCATTTT.

This clone occurred once. This chain connects TRBV7-2 to TRBJ2-5; 8 bases map to TRBD1. This CDR3 comprises 15 residues. J gave up 5 bases and V 4 bases, and 9 bases lay outside the gene matches. From germline, CDR1 is SGHTA and CDR2 FQGNSA. CDR3 residues: CASSSPGTGEETQYF. The CDR3 bases are TGTGCCAGCAGCTCTCCCGGGACAGGAGAGGAGACCCAGTACTTC.

This chain connects TRBV6-5 to TRBJ1-3, with D perhaps matching TRBD1 (5 bases). This CDR3 is built from 15 residues. The V end was cut by 6 bases, the J end by 6 bases, with 18 bases between. The V gene's germline CDR1 is MNHEY and CDR2 SVGAGI. CDR3: CASRRVRQGINTIYF. In DNA, the CDR3 is TGTGCCAGCAGACGAGTGCGGCAGGGAATAAACACCATATATTTT.

The chain has TRBV28 and TRBJ1-1, with D possibly matching TRBD1 (6 bases). Germline assignment: CDR1 MDHEN and CDR2 SYDVKM. This CDR3 contains 15 residues. V dropped 2 bases and J dropped 3 bases, with 13 bases sitting between them. The CDR3 DNA reads as TGTGCCAGCAGTTTACAGGGGAGTGGGGACACTGAAGCTTTCTTT. Encoded protein: CASSLQGSGDTEAFF.

The chain employs TRBV5-1 and TRBJ2-4; perhaps TRBD2 as D (5 bases). In germline, CDR1 is SGHRS, CDR2 YFSETQ. The CDR3 is made up of 16 amino acids. Trimming took 3 bases from V and 7 from J, leaving 20 bases between them. CDR3 protein: CASSSTDDYLANIQYF. The CDR3 bases are TGCGCCAGCAGCTCCACCGATGACTATCTGGCTAACATTCAGTACTTC.

This clone appeared once. The chain joins TRBV30 to TRBJ1-5, with a possible D match to TRBD1 (6 bases). V shed 3 bases and J shed 3 bases, with 9 bases lying between them. The CDR3 length is 13 residues. CDR1 is GTSNPN, CDR2 SVGIG, per germline (reference sequence). CDR3 nucleotide sequence: TGTGCCTGGAGCCACAGGGACAATCAGCCCCAGCATTTT. Its translation: CAWSHRDNQPQHF.

The chain links TRBV29-1 to TRBJ1-3, with D unresolved. Trimming removed 8 bases at V and 4 bases at J, with 18 bases between. The CDR3 totals 14 residues. Per germline, CDR1 SQVTM and CDR2 ANQGSEA. The DNA of the CDR3 is TGCAGCTTCATGTGGAGGGCAGACGGAAACACCATATATTTT. Translated: CSFMWRADGNTIYF.

The chain recombines TRBV2 with TRBJ2-2; TRBD1 might be the D (5 bases). CDR3 length equals 12 residues. Germline V CDR1 and CDR2: SNHLY, FYNNEI. The V gene lost 7 bases and the J gene lost 4 bases, with 7 bases spanning the gap. The CDR3 bases are TGTGCCAGCACGACAGCCACCGGGGAGCTGTTTTTT. Amino acid sequence: CASTTATGELFF.

The chain carries TRBV25-1 and TRBJ1-1; D might be TRBD1 (6 bases). The ends were cut back, 4 bases at V and 3 bases at J, with 18 bases in the middle. CDR1 and CDR2 from the germline V gene are MGHDK and SYGVNS. This CDR3 region has 16 residues. The CDR3 sequence is CASSVLAGGDDTEAFF. CDR3 DNA: TGTGCCAGCAGTGTTCTAGCGGGGGGCGATGACACTGAAGCTTTCTTT.

The V gene is TRBV5-1, the J gene TRBJ2-2, with unresolved D. The germline gives CDR1 SGHRS, CDR2 YFSETQ. The CDR3 length is 14 residues. Trimming cost V 1 base and J 3 bases, with 7 bases left between them. The chain's CDR3 is CASSLSRYTGELFF. CDR3 DNA: TGCGCCAGCAGCTTGTCTAGATACACCGGGGAGCTGTTTTTT.

V is TRBV11-2 and J is TRBJ2-3; possibly TRBD1 for D (5 bases). V dropped 0 bases and J dropped 0 bases, with 10 bases sitting between them. CDR1 is SGHAT, CDR2 FQNNGV, per germline. The CDR3 is 16 amino acids. CDR3 nucleotide sequence: TGTGCCAGCAGCTTAGAGGTGGGGCCCAGCACAGATACGCAGTATTTT. Encoded protein: CASSLEVGPSTDTQYF.